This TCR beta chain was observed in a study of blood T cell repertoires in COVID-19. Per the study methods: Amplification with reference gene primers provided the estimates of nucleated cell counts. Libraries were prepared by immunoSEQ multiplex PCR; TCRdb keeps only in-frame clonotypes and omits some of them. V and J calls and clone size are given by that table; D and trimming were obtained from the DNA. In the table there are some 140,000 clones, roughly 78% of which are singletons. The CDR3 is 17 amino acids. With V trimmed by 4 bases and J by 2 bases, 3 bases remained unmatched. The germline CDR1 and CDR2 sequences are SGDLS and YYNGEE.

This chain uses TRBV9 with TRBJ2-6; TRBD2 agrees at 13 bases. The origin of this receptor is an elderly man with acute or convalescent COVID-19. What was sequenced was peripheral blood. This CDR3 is CASSFGLAGAGANVLTF. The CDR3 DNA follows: TGTGCCAGCAGCTTTGGACTAGCGGGGGCTGGGGCCAACGTCCTGACTTTC.